One and the same sample provided the 30 T cell receptor beta chains below, sequenced in a study of cytomegalovirus exposure and HLA in healthy donors. Primers: 60 Vbeta forward and 13 Jbeta reverse. Repertoires were generated with immunoSEQ multiplex PCR, while TCRdb's copy carries only in-frame clones and drops some. Here the sample spans about 210,000 clones, roughly 82% being singletons. Sequenced input: PBMCs. These receptors were collected from a middle-aged man in good health and CMV-seropositive.

The chain is built from TRBV19 and TRBJ2-7; 7 bases line up with TRBD1. The junction had 5 bases not matched to a gene; V was cut back by 5 bases and J by 1 base. Germline lookup yields CDR1 LNHDA and CDR2 SQIVND (reference sequence). This CDR3 is built from 14 residues. In nucleotides, the CDR3 is TGTGCCAGTAGTGACAGGGTAAATTCCTACGAGCAGTACTTC. This codes for CASSDRVNSYEQYF. The entire variable domain, with the rest obtained from reference TRBV19 and TRBJ2-7, is as follows: DGGITQSPKYLFRKEGQNVTLSCEQNLNHDAMYWYRQDPGQGLRLIYYSQIVNDFQKGDIAEGYSVSREKKESFPLTVTSAQKNPTAFYLCASSDRVNSYEQYFGPGTRLTVT.

The J gene is TRBJ1-1, the V gene TRBV11-3; 9 bases line up with TRBD1. CDR3 length equals 20 residues. Looked up from germline, CDR1 is SGHNT and CDR2 is YENEEA. J lost 4 bases, V lost 2 bases, and 20 bases had no gene match. CDR3 sequence reads: CASSLRFPSTGGGSGTEAFF. CDR3 DNA: TGTGCCAGCAGCTTACGATTTCCCTCGACAGGGGGGGGATCGGGCACTGAAGCTTTCTTT.

CDR3 protein: CASSSIQEGQDEQFF. CDR3 nucleotide sequence: TGTGCCAGCAGCTCTATACAGGAGGGCCAGGATGAGCAGTTCTTC. The chain employs TRBV7-3 and TRBJ2-1, with D tentatively TRBD2 (6 bases). Germline CDR1 SGHTA, CDR2 FQGTGA. Trimming removed 4 bases from V and 8 bases from J, with 18 bases in between. The CDR3 extends over 15 amino acids.

This chain uses TRBV29-1 with TRBJ1-2; 7 bases match TRBD1. The CDR3 has 14 amino acids. Germline assignment: CDR1 SQVTM and CDR2 ANQGSEA. J gave up 8 bases and V 1 base, and 10 bases lay outside the gene matches. CDR3 residues: CSVEAGTDIMGYTF. The CDR3 DNA follows: TGCAGCGTTGAAGCGGGGACAGATATTATGGGCTACACCTTC.

Comment on this clone: The same CDR3 arises from other DNA sequences in this sample as well. J is TRBJ2-7 and V is TRBV6-1, with unresolved D. Germline loops: CDR1 MNHNS, CDR2 SASEGT. V lost 2 bases and J 0 bases, leaving 2 bases between the germline ends. This CDR3 has 12 amino acids. CDR3 residues: CASSELSYEQYF. CDR3 nucleotide sequence: TGTGCCAGCAGTGAACTCTCCTACGAGCAGTACTTC.

The V call is TRBV7-3, the J call TRBJ2-3, with 8 positions matching TRBD1. CDR1 is SGHTA and CDR2 is FQGTGA in the germline V gene. The CDR3 loop spans 16 amino acids. V lost 6 bases, J lost 4 bases, and 12 bases stayed unmatched. The CDR3: CASSRGAGGRSDTQYF. CDR3 DNA: TGTGCCAGCAGTCGAGGGGCAGGGGGCAGGTCAGATACGCAGTATTTT.

V and J are TRBV5-4 and TRBJ2-5, with TRBD2 matching 12 bases. This CDR3 has 18 amino acids. Germline CDR1 SGHNT, CDR2 YYREEE (reference sequence). With V trimmed by 0 bases and J by 5 bases, 11 bases remained unmatched. This CDR3 is CASSLASGTSGLRETQYF. The CDR3 DNA sequence: TGTGCCAGCAGCTTGGCCAGCGGGACTAGCGGGTTGAGGGAGACCCAGTACTTC.

The chain is built from TRBV6-1 and TRBJ1-2; 10 nucleotides match TRBD1. CDR3 size: 16 residues. Germline V lookup: CDR1 MNHNS, CDR2 SASEGT. Germline trimming cut 3 bases from V and 4 bases from J; bases unmatched to any gene: 8. The CDR3 bases are TGTGCCAGCAGTGATTGGGACCGGGACAGGGGCTATGGCTACACCTTC. It yields the protein CASSDWDRDRGYGYTF.

This chain connects TRBV6-1 to TRBJ2-7; possibly TRBD1 for D (5 bases). The V gene's germline CDR1 is MNHNS and CDR2 SASEGT. V lost 1 base to trimming and J lost 1 base, with 11 bases between them. The CDR3 loop spans 15 amino acids. CDR3 DNA: TGTGCCAGCAGTGAAGATGGGGCTAGTTCCTACGAGCAGTACGTC. As protein: CASSEDGASSYEQYV.

This clone was recorded once. The rearrangement uses TRBV9 and TRBJ1-1, with 8 bases lining up with TRBD1. The CDR3 has 15 residues. Germline loops: CDR1 SGDLS, CDR2 YYNGEE. V was clipped by 0 bases and J by 1 base; unmatched bases: 2. The CDR3 sequence is CASSVADRENTEAFF. As DNA, the CDR3 is TGTGCCAGCAGCGTAGCGGACAGGGAGAACACTGAAGCTTTCTTT.

This chain links TRBV27 with TRBJ2-7, with D maybe TRBD1 (6 bases). CDR1 is MNHEY and CDR2 is SMNVEV in the germline V gene (reference sequence). The V and J ends lost 5 bases and 1 base respectively, with 9 bases between them. The CDR3 consists of 13 residues. The CDR3: CASSTGMSYEQYF. The CDR3 bases are TGTGCCAGCAGTACAGGGATGTCCTACGAGCAGTACTTC.

The chain couples TRBV29-1 to TRBJ2-2; the match to TRBD2 covers 8 bases. Losses at the gene ends were 4 bases for V and 5 bases for J; bases not matched to a gene: 6. Germline CDR1 SQVTM, CDR2 ANQGSEA. The CDR3 spans 14 residues. CDR3 nucleotide sequence: TGCAGCGTTGGGGTAGCGGGAAGAACCGGGGAGCTGTTTTTT. Residues: CSVGVAGRTGELFF.

The CDR3 reads CASSLQAGTYNEQFF. The CDR3 DNA reads as TGTGCCAGCAGCCTGCAAGCGGGGACCTACAATGAGCAGTTCTTC. This chain connects TRBV9 to TRBJ2-1, with 7 bases fitting TRBD2. The CDR3 extends over 15 amino acids. With V trimmed by 4 bases and J by 2 bases, 6 bases remained unmatched. Germline CDR1 and CDR2: SGDLS and YYNGEE.

This chain links TRBV9 with TRBJ2-1; 10 bases agree with TRBD1. The ends lost 1 base at V and 8 bases at J; junction bases unmatched: 3. From germline, CDR1 is SGDLS and CDR2 YYNGEE. The CDR3 runs to 14 residues. The CDR3 reads CASSVRQGAYEQFF. The CDR3 nucleotides are TGTGCCAGCAGCGTAAGACAGGGGGCTTATGAGCAGTTCTTC.

The chain carries TRBV9 and TRBJ2-1; 8 positions match TRBD2. Unmatched junction bases numbered 10, after V lost 0 bases and J lost 2 bases. The CDR3 loop spans 18 amino acids. CDR1 is SGDLS, CDR2 YYNGEE, per germline. CDR3 DNA: TGTGCCAGCAGCGTAGTTTGGGCGGGAGGCCTCCCCTACAATGAGCAGTTCTTC. The encoded protein is CASSVVWAGGLPYNEQFF.

The rearrangement uses TRBV2 and TRBJ2-7, with a tentative D call TRBD1 (5 bases). Trimming pared 5 bases from V and 3 bases from J, leaving 20 bases between. Germline V gene lookup returns CDR1 SNHLY and CDR2 FYNNEI. The CDR3 is 16 residues long. Written as DNA, the CDR3 is TGTGCCAGCAGTTTTCTAAAACAGGACGGAGTCTACGAGCAGTACGTC. Residues: CASSFLKQDGVYEQYV.

The sample holds a few counts of this clone. This rearrangement joins TRBV11-2 to TRBJ2-7; perhaps TRBD2 as D (6 bases). Germline-derived CDR1 and CDR2 are SGHAT and FQNNGV. The CDR3 spans 15 residues. The V end was cut by 2 bases, the J end by 3 bases, with 14 bases between. Here the CDR3 reads CASSLLYAGFYEQYF. The CDR3 region has the DNA TGTGCCAGCAGCTTACTATACGCGGGATTCTACGAGCAGTACTTC.

The V gene is TRBV19, the J gene TRBJ1-1; 9 bases align to TRBD1. CDR1 is LNHDA and CDR2 is SQIVND in the germline V gene (reference sequence). The ends lost 1 base at V and 1 base at J; junction bases unmatched: 4. CDR3 length: 16 residues. The DNA for the CDR3 is TGTGCCAGTAGTATAGGGGGGACAGGGTCGAACACTGAAGCTTTCTTT. Its translation is CASSIGGTGSNTEAFF.

The chain combines TRBV5-1 with TRBJ2-5, with unresolved D. Germline V gene sequence: CDR1 SGHRS, CDR2 YFSETQ. The CDR3 is 14 amino acids. The V and J ends lost 5 bases and 0 bases respectively, with 11 bases between them. The CDR3 DNA reads TGCGCCAGCAGTCCGCAGTGGTACCAAGAGACCCAGTACTTC. It encodes CASSPQWYQETQYF.

The chain uses TRBV7-8 and TRBJ2-7; D uncertain. The CDR3 extends over 11 amino acids. V was cut by 2 bases and J by 4 bases, with 3 bases left in between. Germline V CDR1 and CDR2: SGHVS, FQNEAQ. In DNA, the CDR3 is TGTGCCAGCAGCTTATCATACGAGCAGTACTTC. Its protein product is CASSLSYEQYF.

The rearrangement links TRBV19 to TRBJ2-1; 10 bases map to TRBD2. Trimming removed 6 bases from V and 4 bases from J; junction bases left unmatched: 9. In germline, CDR1 is LNHDA, CDR2 SQIVND (reference sequence). The CDR3 loop spans 16 amino acids. In DNA, the CDR3 is TGTGCCAGTAGGGGGGGACTAGCGAGAAATTACAATGAGCAGTTCTTC. This encodes CASRGGLARNYNEQFF. Complete variable domain (other parts from reference TRBV19 and TRBJ2-1): DGGITQSPKYLFRKEGQNVTLSCEQNLNHDAMYWYRQDPGQGLRLIYYSQIVNDFQKGDIAEGYSVSREKKESFPLTVTSAQKNPTAFYLCASRGGLARNYNEQFFGPGTRLTVL.

Written as DNA, the CDR3 is TGCGCCAGCAGCGCGACTAGCGGGGGTGGCCAAGAGACCCAGTACTTC. It is translated as CASSATSGGGQETQYF. The chain combines TRBV5-1 with TRBJ2-5; 12 nucleotides line up with TRBD2. The germline V gene encodes CDR1 SGHRS and CDR2 YFSETQ. The CDR3 totals 16 residues. The trim removed 4 bases at V and 1 base at J, leaving 5 bases unmatched. Drawing the rest from reference TRBV5-1 and TRBJ2-5, the complete variable domain is KAGVTQTPRYLIKTRGQQVTLSCSPISGHRSVSWYQQTPGQGLQFLFEYFSETQRNKGNFPGRFSGRQFSNSRSEMNVSTLELGDSALYLCASSATSGGGQETQYFGPGTRLLVL.

The rearrangement joins TRBV7-9 to TRBJ2-3; 8 bases map to TRBD2. Per germline, CDR1 SEHNR and CDR2 FQNEAQ (reference sequence). V lost 5 bases and J lost 3; bases outside the gene matches: 13. This CDR3 is built from 17 residues. CDR3 sequence reads: CASSPGRAGDRTDTQYF. CDR3 coding DNA: TGTGCCAGCAGCCCTGGACGAGCGGGAGATAGGACAGATACGCAGTATTTT.

V usage is TRBV28 and J usage is TRBJ1-4, with 8 bases that match TRBD1. With V trimmed by 6 bases and J by 5 bases, 5 bases remained unmatched. This CDR3 region has 14 residues. Germline V lookup: CDR1 MDHEN, CDR2 SYDVKM. The CDR3 sequence: CASRWGQENEKLFF. CDR3 bases: TGTGCCAGCAGGTGGGGACAGGAAAATGAAAAACTGTTTTTT. The full variable domain, in which reference TRBV28 and TRBJ1-4 provide the parts outside the CDR3, is DVKVTQSSRYLVKRTGEKVFLECVQDMDHENMFWYRQDPGLGLRLIYFSYDVKMKEKGDIPEGYSVSREKKERFSLILESASTNQTSMYLCASRWGQENEKLFFGSGTQLSVL.

This chain connects TRBV7-9 to TRBJ1-1, with 9 positions matching TRBD1. V trimming: 5 bases; J trimming: 0 bases; junction bases outside the gene matches: 7. CDR1 is SEHNR, CDR2 FQNEAQ, per germline (reference sequence). The CDR3 covers 16 residues. CDR3: CASSPRTGALNTEAFF. CDR3 bases: TGTGCCAGCAGCCCTCGGACAGGGGCATTGAACACTGAAGCTTTCTTT.

The V call is TRBV10-3, the J call TRBJ2-7; D perhaps matches TRBD2 (5 bases). The V gene's germline CDR1 is ENHRY and CDR2 SYGVKD. This CDR3 comprises 14 residues. V was shortened by 0 bases and J by 0 bases, with 6 bases between the two germline ends. The CDR3 spells CAISESGSSYEQYV. The CDR3 DNA reads TGTGCCATCAGTGAGTCGGGGAGCTCCTACGAGCAGTACGTC.

This clone came up a few times. The chain combines TRBV18 with TRBJ1-1; D remains unclear. The CDR3 length is 14 residues. Germline V CDR1 and CDR2: KGHSH, LQKENI. V lost 3 bases and J lost 1, with 9 bases in between. CDR3 sequence reads: CASSPGIANTEAFF. The CDR3 DNA is TGTGCCAGCTCACCCGGGATTGCGAACACTGAAGCTTTCTTT.

CDR3 residues: CASSTGSNYGYTF. In DNA, the CDR3 is TGCGCCAGCAGCACAGGGAGTAACTATGGCTACACCTTC. The J gene is TRBJ1-2, the V gene TRBV5-1; possible D gene TRBD1, 6 bases. V gave up 4 bases and J gave up 1 base, with 8 bases separating them. The germline V gene encodes CDR1 SGHRS and CDR2 YFSETQ. The CDR3 runs to 13 residues.

This clone has a single count. CDR3 in amino acids: CASSEPVGGLTTDTQYF. CDR3 DNA: TGTGCCAGCAGCGAACCCGTTGGGGGGTTGACGACAGATACGCAGTATTTT. The chain recombines TRBV9 with TRBJ2-3; possible D gene TRBD2, 6 bases. V gave up 3 bases and J gave up 3 bases, with 20 bases separating them. Germline V gene sequence: CDR1 SGDLS, CDR2 YYNGEE. The CDR3 length is 17 residues.

The chain has TRBV28 and TRBJ1-2; 7 bases line up with TRBD1. The J segment lost 5 bases and the V segment lost 8 bases, leaving 5 bases of the junction unmatched. This CDR3 is built from 12 residues. Germline V gives CDR1 MDHEN, CDR2 SYDVKM. This CDR3 is CASLGTAYGYTF. The CDR3 DNA sequence: TGTGCCAGCCTGGGGACAGCTTATGGCTACACCTTC.